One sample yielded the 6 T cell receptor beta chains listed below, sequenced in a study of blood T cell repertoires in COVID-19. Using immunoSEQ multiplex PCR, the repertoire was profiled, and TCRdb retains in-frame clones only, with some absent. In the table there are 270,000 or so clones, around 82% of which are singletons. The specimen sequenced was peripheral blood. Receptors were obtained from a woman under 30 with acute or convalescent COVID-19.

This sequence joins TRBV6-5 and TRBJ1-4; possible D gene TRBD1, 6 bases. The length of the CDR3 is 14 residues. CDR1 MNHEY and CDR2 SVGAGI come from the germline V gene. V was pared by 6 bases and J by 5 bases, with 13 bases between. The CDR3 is CASSQRQVNEKLFF. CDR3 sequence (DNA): TGTGCCAGCAGCCAGAGACAGGTCAATGAAAAACTGTTTTTT.

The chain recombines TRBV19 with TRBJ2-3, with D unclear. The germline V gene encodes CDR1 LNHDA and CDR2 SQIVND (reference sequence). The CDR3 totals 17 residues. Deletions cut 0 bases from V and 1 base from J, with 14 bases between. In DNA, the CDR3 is TGTGCCAGTAGTATAGATCTAAGTAGTCCGGGCACAGATACGCAGTATTTT. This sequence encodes CASSIDLSSPGTDTQYF.

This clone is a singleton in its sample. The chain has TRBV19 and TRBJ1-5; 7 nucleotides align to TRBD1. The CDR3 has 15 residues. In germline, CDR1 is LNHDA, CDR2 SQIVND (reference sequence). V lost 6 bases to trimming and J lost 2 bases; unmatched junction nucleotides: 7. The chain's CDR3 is CASRWDSMGNQPQHF. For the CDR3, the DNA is TGTGCCAGTAGATGGGACAGTATGGGCAATCAGCCCCAGCATTTT. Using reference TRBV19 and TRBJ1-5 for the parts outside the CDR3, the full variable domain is DGGITQSPKYLFRKEGQNVTLSCEQNLNHDAMYWYRQDPGQGLRLIYYSQIVNDFQKGDIAEGYSVSREKKESFPLTVTSAQKNPTAFYLCASRWDSMGNQPQHFGDGTRLSIL.

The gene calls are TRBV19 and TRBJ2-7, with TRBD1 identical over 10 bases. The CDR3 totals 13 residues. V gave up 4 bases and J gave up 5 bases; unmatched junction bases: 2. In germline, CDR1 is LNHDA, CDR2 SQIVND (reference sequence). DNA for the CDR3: TGTGCCAGTAGTAGGACAGGGGGTCACGAGCAGTACTTC. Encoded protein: CASSRTGGHEQYF.

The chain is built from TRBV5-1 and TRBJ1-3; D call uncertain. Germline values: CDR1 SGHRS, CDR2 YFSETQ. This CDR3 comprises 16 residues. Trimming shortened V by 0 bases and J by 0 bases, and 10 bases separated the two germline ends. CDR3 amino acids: CASSLGSRDSGNTIYF. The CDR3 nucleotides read TGCGCCAGCAGCTTGGGGAGCAGAGACTCTGGAAACACCATATATTTT.

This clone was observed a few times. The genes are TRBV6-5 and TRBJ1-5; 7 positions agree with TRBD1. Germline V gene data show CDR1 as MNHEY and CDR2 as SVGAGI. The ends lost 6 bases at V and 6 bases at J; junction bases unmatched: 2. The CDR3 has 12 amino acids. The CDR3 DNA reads TGTGCCAGCAGCCAGGGGGGTCAGCCCCAGCATTTT. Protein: CASSQGGQPQHF.